The 9 T cell receptor beta chains below come from one sample, sequenced in a study of OX40 agonist ivuxolimab in advanced cancers. Sequencing was performed with immunoSEQ multiplex PCR; in TCRdb, only in-frame clones are kept and a portion is missing. In the table there are around 74,000 clones, roughly 92% of which are singletons. This specimen was CD4+ or CD8+ T cells sorted from blood, taken in a trial of the OX40 agonist ivuxolimab. The receptors derive from an adult with an advanced solid tumor such as melanoma, head and neck, liver or kidney cancer.

The rearrangement uses TRBV5-6 and TRBJ2-5; 9 positions agree with TRBD1. The assigned J gene may be wrong: the sequence end matches TRBJ2-7 better. Germline V gives CDR1 SGHDT, CDR2 YYEEEE. The CDR3 length is 15 residues. In nucleotides, the CDR3 is TGTGCCAGCAGCTGGGACAGGGCGCGCCGCCTCGAGCAGTACTTC. It codes for CASSWDRARRLEQYF.

In nucleotides, the CDR3 is TGTGCCAGCAGCTTAGCGGGGGCAGGCTCTGGCTACACCTTC. Its protein is CASSLAGAGSGYTF. The J gene is TRBJ1-2, the V gene TRBV7-9; maybe TRBD1 (6 bases). CDR3 length: 14 residues. Trimming pared 0 bases from V and 7 bases from J, leaving 12 bases between. The germline CDR1 and CDR2 sequences are SEHNR and FQNEAQ (reference sequence).

This chain uses TRBV30 with TRBJ1-3, with 11 bases matching TRBD1. V trimming: 4 bases; J trimming: 0 bases; junction bases outside the gene matches: 17. The germline V gene encodes CDR1 GTSNPN and CDR2 SVGIG (reference sequence). CDR3 length: 20 residues. The CDR3 spells CAWKGIRRDRGSLSGNTIYF. In DNA form, the CDR3 reads TGTGCCTGGAAAGGCATCCGCCGGGACAGGGGGTCTCTCTCTGGAAACACCATATATTTT.

The chain has TRBV29-1 and TRBJ2-3; D perhaps matches TRBD2 (5 bases). The V end was cut by 3 bases, the J end by 6 bases, with 16 bases between. Germline V gives CDR1 SQVTM, CDR2 ANQGSEA. The CDR3 contains 14 residues. CDR3 loop: CSVDGLTFRDTQYF. CDR3 in DNA: TGCAGCGTTGACGGACTGACGTTTCGGGATACGCAGTATTTT.

The chain recombines TRBV10-2 with TRBJ1-2; a possible D gene is TRBD1 (6 bases). The V gene lost 2 bases and the J gene lost 4 bases, with 8 bases spanning the gap. CDR3 size: 13 residues. Germline loops: CDR1 WSHSY, CDR2 SAAADI. The CDR3 region is CASSEADSYGYTF. The DNA of the CDR3 is TGCGCCAGCAGTGAGGCGGACAGCTATGGCTACACCTTC.

This chain connects TRBV7-9 to TRBJ1-4, with unresolved D. The V and J ends lost 2 bases and 6 bases respectively, with 13 bases between them. Germline CDR1 is SEHNR and CDR2 is FQNEAQ (reference sequence). The length of the CDR3 is 15 residues. The CDR3 is CASSLYGGEDEKLFF. As DNA, the CDR3 is TGTGCCAGCAGCTTATATGGTGGGGAGGATGAAAAACTGTTTTTT.

The rearrangement links TRBV27 to TRBJ2-7; a possible D gene is TRBD1 (5 bases). Looked up from germline, CDR1 is MNHEY and CDR2 is SMNVEV (reference sequence). The V end was cut by 7 bases, the J end by 0 bases, with 19 bases between. This CDR3 has 16 amino acids. The CDR3 DNA is TGTGCCAGCACCGCCACTCCAGGGCTTAGCTCCTACGAGCAGTACTTC. Translation: CASTATPGLSSYEQYF.

This chain links TRBV13 with TRBJ1-2; no reliable D call. This CDR3 comprises 15 residues. V lost 5 bases and J 4 bases, leaving 17 bases between the germline ends. The germline V gene has CDR1 PRHDT and CDR2 FYEKMQ (reference sequence). CDR3 loop: CASSQRGSFGYGYTF. DNA for the CDR3: TGTGCCAGCAGCCAACGAGGGAGTTTCGGCTATGGCTACACCTTC.

The chain has TRBV18 and TRBJ2-7; the D gene could be TRBD1 or TRBD2 (5 bases each). This CDR3 region has 17 residues. Per the germline V gene, CDR1 is KGHSH and CDR2 is LQKENI. V was trimmed by 0 bases and J by 5 bases, leaving 20 bases between them. The CDR3 bases are TGTGCCAGCTCACCACCGAGAGGGGACGGATTCCGGGACGAGCAGTACTTC. Translation: CASSPPRGDGFRDEQYF.